These T cell receptor beta chains were read from a single sample in a study of blood T cell repertoires in COVID-19. The data were produced by immunoSEQ multiplex PCR, yet TCRdb's version contains in-frame clones alone and is incomplete. The sample lists under 200,000 clones, 70% to 90% occurring once. The sample was peripheral blood. These receptors were obtained from a man aged 55 to 70 with active or convalescent COVID-19. CDR3s include the opening cysteine and the closing phenylalanine or tryptophan.

j_call v_call cdr3_aa
TRBJ2-1 TRBV24-1 CATSEGTGAIAGGDEQFF
TRBJ2-7 TRBV9 CASSVGGTSGEIPYREQYF
TRBJ2-2 TRBV5-4 CASSPTNRGNTGELFF
TRBJ1-6 TRBV3-1/TRBV3-2 CASSQDARSRSPLHF
TRBJ1-2 TRBV24-1 CATSDTTGPEGYTF
TRBJ2-2 TRBV10-2 CASRNGLAGGPNTGELFF
TRBJ1-6 TRBV18 CASSPIGGGRNNSPLHF
TRBJ2-7 TRBV14 CASSPPGRGNEQYF
TRBJ1-2 TRBV3-1/TRBV3-2 CASSGTGGNYGYTF
TRBJ2-3 TRBV19 CASRIGSSGVNTQYF
TRBJ1-2 TRBV27 CASSLGANYGYTF
TRBJ2-2 TRBV6-5 CASNRRGGRTGELFF
TRBJ1-6 TRBV2 CAKGQGGNSPLHF
TRBJ2-3 TRBV6-4 CASSESSGGATDTQYF
TRBJ2-5 TRBV5-1 CASSSTRGARETQYF
TRBJ2-2 TRBV12-3/TRBV12-4 CASSPKNTGELFF
TRBJ1-2 TRBV27 CASSLGQPFVYGYTF
TRBJ1-2 TRBV30 CAWTPTGNYGYTF
TRBJ2-1 TRBV19 CASSRGLARNNEQFF
TRBJ2-1 TRBV7-6 CASSTVEDSHHNEQFF
TRBJ1-4 TRBV10-3 CAISGGQVNEKLFF
TRBJ2-5 TRBV2 CASSGKSRQETQYF
TRBJ2-7 TRBV6-1 CASSEGVAGGPYEQYF
TRBJ1-2 TRBV5-5 CASSTSQGSSGYTF
TRBJ2-3 TRBV5-1 CASSPPTDTQYF
TRBJ2-7 TRBV5-1 CASSSGTGGFYEQYF
TRBJ1-2 TRBV19 CASSMPDRDHYGYTF
TRBJ1-5 TRBV19 CASMDGQGFGPQHF
TRBJ2-5 TRBV30 CAWRGPIRETQYF
TRBJ2-7 TRBV6-5 CAGRRDYEQYF
TRBJ2-1 TRBV24-1 CATSDSLAGSYNEQFF
TRBJ2-3 TRBV5-4 CASSSHQAGGDTQYF
TRBJ2-7 TRBV6-2/TRBV6-3 CASSYGPTYEQYF
TRBJ2-7 TRBV5-1 CASSRSAGAPYEQYF
TRBJ1-1 TRBV29-1 CSVEAQSGHTEAFF
TRBJ1-5 TRBV6-4 CASTSQTGLRQPQHF
TRBJ1-2 TRBV6-5 CASRSSPWSGYTF
TRBJ2-1 TRBV9 CASSLSGAIYNEQFF